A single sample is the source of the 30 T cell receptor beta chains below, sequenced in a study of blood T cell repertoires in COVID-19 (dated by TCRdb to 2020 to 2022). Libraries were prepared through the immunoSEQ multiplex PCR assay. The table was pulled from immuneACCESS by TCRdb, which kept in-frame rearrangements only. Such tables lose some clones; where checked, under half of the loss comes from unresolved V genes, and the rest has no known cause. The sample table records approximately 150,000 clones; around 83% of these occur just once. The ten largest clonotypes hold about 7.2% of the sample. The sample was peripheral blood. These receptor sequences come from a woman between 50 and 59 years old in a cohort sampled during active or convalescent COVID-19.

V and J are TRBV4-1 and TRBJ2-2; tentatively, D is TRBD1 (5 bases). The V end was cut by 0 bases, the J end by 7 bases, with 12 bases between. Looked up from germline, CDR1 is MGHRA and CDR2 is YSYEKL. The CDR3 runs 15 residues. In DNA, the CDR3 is TGCGCCAGCAGCCAAGATGTCAGGGCGCTCGGGGAGCTGTTTTTT. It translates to CASSQDVRALGELFF.

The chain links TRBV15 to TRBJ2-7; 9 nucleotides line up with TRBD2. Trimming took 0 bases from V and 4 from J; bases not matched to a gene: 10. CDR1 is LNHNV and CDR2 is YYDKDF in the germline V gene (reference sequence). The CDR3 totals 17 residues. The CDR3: CATSRDISVAGVYEQYF. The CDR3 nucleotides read TGTGCCACCAGCAGAGATATTTCTGTAGCGGGGGTGTACGAGCAGTACTTC.

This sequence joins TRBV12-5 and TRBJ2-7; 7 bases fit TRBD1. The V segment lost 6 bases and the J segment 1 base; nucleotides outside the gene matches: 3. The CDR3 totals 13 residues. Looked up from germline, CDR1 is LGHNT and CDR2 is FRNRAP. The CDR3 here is CASGTGSSYEQYF. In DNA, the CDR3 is TGTGCTAGTGGGACAGGGTCATCCTACGAGCAGTACTTC.

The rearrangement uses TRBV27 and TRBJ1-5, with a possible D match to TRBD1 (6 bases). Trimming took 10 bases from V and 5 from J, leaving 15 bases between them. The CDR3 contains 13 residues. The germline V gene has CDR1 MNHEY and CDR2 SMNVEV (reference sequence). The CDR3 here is CAITGHSDQPQHF. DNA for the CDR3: TGTGCCATTACAGGGCATTCAGATCAGCCCCAGCATTTT.

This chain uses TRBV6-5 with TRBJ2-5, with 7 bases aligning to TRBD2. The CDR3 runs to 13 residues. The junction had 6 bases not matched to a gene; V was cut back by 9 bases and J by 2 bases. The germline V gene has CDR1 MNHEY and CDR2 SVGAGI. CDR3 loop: CASRGSGQETQYF. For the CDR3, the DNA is TGTGCCAGTCGTGGTAGCGGGCAAGAGACCCAGTACTTC.

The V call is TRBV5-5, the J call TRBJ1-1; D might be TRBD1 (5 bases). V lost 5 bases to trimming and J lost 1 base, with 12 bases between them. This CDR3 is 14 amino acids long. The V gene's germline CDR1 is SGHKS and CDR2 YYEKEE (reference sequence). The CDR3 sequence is CASRTVGSNTEAFF. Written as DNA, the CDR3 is TGTGCCAGCAGGACAGTGGGGTCGAACACTGAAGCTTTCTTT.

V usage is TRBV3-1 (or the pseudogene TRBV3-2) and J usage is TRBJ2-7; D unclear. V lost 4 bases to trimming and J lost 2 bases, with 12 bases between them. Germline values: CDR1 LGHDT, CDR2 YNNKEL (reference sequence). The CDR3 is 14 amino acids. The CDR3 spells CASSLRRSAYEQYF. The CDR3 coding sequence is TGTGCCAGCAGCCTACGAAGAAGCGCCTACGAGCAGTACTTC.

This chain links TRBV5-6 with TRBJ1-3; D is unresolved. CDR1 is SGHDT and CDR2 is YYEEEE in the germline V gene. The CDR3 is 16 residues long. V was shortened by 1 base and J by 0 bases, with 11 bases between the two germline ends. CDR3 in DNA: TGTGCCAGCAGCTTGTTCGCGCTAAGCTCTGGAAACACCATATATTTT. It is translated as CASSLFALSSGNTIYF.

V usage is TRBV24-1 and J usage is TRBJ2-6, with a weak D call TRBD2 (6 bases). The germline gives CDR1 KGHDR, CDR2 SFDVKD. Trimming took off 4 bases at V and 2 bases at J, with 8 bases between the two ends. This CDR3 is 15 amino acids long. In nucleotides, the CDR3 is TGTGCCACCAGTGAGCGGGAACCTGGGGCCAACGTCCTGACTTTC. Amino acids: CATSEREPGANVLTF.

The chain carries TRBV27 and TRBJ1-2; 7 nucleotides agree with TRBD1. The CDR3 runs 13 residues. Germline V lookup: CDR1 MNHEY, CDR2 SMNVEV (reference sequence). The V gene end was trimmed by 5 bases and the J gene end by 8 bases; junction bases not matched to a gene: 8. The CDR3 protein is CASSLQTGQGYTF. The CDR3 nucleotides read TGTGCCAGCAGTCTTCAAACGGGACAGGGCTACACCTTC.

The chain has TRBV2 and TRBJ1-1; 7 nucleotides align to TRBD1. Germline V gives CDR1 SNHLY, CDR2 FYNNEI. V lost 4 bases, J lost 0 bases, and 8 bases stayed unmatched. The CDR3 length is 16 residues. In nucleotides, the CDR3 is TGTGCCAGCAGTGGGCCTTCCGGGACAGTGAACACTGAAGCTTTCTTT. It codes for CASSGPSGTVNTEAFF.

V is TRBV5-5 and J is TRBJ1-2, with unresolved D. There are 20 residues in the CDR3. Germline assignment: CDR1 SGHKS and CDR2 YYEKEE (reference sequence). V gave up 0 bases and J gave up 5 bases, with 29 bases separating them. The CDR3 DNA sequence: TGTGCCAGCAGCTTGGCTTCCGCCCGATCCACTAGACCAACTTTTTATGGCTACACCTTC. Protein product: CASSLASARSTRPTFYGYTF.

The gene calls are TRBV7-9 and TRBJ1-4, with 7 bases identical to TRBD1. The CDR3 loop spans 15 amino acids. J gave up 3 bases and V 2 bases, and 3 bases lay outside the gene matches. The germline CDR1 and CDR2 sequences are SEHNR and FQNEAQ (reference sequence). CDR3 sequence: CASSLRQGSNEKLFF. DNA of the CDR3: TGTGCCAGCAGCTTACGACAGGGTTCTAATGAAAAACTGTTTTTT.

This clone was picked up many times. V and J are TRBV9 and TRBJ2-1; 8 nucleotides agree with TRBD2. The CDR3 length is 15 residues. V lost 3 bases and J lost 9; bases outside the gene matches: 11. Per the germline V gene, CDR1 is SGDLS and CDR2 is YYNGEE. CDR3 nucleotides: TGTGCCAGCAGCGCTCCGGGACTAGTAGGAGGTGAGCAGTTCTTC. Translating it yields CASSAPGLVGGEQFF.

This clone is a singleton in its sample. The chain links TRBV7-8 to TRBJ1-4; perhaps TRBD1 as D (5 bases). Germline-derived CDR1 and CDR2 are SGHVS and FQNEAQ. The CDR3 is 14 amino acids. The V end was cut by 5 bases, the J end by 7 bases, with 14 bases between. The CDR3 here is CASSRGGRREKLFF. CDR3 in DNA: TGTGCCAGCAGCAGGGGAGGGCGCCGTGAAAAACTGTTTTTT.

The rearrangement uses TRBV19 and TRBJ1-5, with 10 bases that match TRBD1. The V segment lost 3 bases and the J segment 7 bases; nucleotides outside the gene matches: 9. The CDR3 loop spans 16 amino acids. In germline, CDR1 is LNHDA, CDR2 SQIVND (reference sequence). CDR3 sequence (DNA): TGTGCCAGTAGTATCAGGGGACAGGGGTCGCGGCAGCCCCAGCATTTT. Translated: CASSIRGQGSRQPQHF. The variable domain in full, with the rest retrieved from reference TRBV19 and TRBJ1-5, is DGGITQSPKYLFRKEGQNVTLSCEQNLNHDAMYWYRQDPGQGLRLIYYSQIVNDFQKGDIAEGYSVSREKKESFPLTVTSAQKNPTAFYLCASSIRGQGSRQPQHFGDGTRLSIL.

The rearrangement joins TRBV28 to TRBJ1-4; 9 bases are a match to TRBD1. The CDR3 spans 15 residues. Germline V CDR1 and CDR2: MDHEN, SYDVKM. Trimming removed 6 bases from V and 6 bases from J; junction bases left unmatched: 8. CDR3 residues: CASSTPGQGYEKLFF. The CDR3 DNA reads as TGTGCCAGCAGCACCCCGGGACAGGGATATGAAAAACTGTTTTTT.

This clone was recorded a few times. For the CDR3, the DNA is TGTGCCACCAGTCATACGGGAGCTGGGGCCAACGTCCTGACTTTC. This sequence encodes CATSHTGAGANVLTF. The chain has TRBV24-1 and TRBJ2-6; perhaps TRBD2 as D (6 bases). The germline CDR1 and CDR2 sequences are KGHDR and SFDVKD. The CDR3 covers 15 residues. V was pared by 6 bases and J by 2 bases, with 10 bases between.

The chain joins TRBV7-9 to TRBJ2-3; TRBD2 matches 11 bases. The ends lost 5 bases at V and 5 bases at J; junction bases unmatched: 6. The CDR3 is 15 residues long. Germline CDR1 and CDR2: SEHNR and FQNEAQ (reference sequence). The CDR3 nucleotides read TGTGCCAGCAGCGATAGCGGGGGGGCCAGAGATACGCAGTATTTT. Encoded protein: CASSDSGGARDTQYF.

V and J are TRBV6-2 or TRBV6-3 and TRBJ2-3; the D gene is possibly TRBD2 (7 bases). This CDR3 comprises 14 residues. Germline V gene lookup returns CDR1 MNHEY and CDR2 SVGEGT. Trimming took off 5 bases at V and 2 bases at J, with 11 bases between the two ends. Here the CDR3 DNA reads TGTGCCAGCAGTGGTGGGGGGGCCACAGATACGCAGTATTTT. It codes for CASSGGGATDTQYF.

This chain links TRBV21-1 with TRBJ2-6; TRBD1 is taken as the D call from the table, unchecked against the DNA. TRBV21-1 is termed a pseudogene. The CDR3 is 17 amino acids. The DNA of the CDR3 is TGTGCCAGCAGCAACCCGGCAGGGGGCGCTGGGGCCAACGTCCTGACTTTC. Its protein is CASSNPAGGAGANVLTF.

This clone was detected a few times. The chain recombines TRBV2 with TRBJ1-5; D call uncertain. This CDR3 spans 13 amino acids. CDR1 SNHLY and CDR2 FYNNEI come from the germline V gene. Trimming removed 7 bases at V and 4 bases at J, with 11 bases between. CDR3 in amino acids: CASNRRENQPQHF. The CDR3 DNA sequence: TGTGCCAGCAACAGACGGGAAAATCAGCCCCAGCATTTT.

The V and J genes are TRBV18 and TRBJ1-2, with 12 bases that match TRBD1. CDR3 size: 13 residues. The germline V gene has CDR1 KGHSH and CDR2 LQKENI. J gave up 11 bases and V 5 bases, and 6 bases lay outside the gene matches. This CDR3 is CASSRDRGRWYTF. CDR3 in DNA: TGTGCCAGCTCAAGGGACAGGGGGCGATGGTACACCTTC.

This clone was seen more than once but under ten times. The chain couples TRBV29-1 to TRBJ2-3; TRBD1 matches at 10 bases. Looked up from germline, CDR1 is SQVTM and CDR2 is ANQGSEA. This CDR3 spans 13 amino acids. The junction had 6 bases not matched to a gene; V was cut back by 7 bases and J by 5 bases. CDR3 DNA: TGCAGCGGAGGGGACAGGGGTGGAGATACGCAGTATTTT. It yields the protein CSGGDRGGDTQYF.

The CDR3 loop is CASSIDAGYEQYF. For the CDR3, the DNA is TGTGCCAGTAGTATAGACGCAGGGTACGAGCAGTACTTC. V usage is TRBV19 and J usage is TRBJ2-7; possibly TRBD1 for D (5 bases). V lost 0 bases and J lost 4, with 7 bases in between. The CDR3 length is 13 residues. Per germline, CDR1 LNHDA and CDR2 SQIVND (reference sequence).

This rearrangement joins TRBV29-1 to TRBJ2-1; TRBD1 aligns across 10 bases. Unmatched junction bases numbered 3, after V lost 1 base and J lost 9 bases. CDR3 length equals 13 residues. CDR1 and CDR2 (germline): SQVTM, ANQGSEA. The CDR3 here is CSVEGTGGTEQFF. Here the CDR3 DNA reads TGCAGCGTTGAAGGGACAGGGGGTACTGAGCAGTTCTTC.

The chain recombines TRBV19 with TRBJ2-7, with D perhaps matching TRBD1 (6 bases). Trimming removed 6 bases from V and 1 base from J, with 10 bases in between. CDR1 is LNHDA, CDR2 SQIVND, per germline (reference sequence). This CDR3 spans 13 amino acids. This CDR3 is CASSSGQSYEQYF. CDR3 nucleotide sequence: TGTGCCAGTAGCTCCGGACAGTCCTACGAGCAGTACTTC.

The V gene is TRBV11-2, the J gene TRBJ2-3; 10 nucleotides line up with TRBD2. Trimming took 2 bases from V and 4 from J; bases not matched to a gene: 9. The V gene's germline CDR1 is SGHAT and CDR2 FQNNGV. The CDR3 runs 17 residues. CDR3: CASSLFPPSGGADTQYF. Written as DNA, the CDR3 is TGTGCCAGCAGCTTATTCCCCCCTAGCGGGGGAGCAGATACGCAGTATTTT.

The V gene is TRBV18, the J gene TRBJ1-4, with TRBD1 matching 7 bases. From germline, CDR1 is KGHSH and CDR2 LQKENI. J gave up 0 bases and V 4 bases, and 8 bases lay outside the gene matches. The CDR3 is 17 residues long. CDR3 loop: CASSQSGQSATNEKLFF. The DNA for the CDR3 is TGTGCCAGCTCACAATCGGGACAGTCCGCAACTAATGAAAAACTGTTTTTT.

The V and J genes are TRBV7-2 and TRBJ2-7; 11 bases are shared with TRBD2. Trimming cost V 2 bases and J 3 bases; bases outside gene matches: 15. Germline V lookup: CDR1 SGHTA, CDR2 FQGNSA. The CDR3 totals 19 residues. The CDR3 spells CASSLRVASGGNHVYEQYF. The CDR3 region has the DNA TGTGCCAGCAGCTTAAGAGTAGCTAGCGGGGGGAATCATGTCTACGAGCAGTACTTC.